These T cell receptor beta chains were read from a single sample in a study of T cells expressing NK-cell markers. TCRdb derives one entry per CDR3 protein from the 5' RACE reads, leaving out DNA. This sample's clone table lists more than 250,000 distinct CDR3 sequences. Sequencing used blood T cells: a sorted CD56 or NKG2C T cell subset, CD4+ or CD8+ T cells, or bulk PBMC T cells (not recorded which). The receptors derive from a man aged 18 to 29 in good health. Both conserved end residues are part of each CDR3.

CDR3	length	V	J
CASAGGNSNQPQHF	14	TRBV25-1	TRBJ1-5
CASSERTSGGIDEQFF	16	TRBV2	TRBJ2-1
CSASQTGVNYGYTF	14	TRBV20-1	TRBJ1-2
CASSSDRDTQYF	12	TRBV5-5	TRBJ2-3
CSARAGSYTDTQYF	14	TRBV20-1	TRBJ2-3
CAIRTSGETQYF	12	TRBV10-3	TRBJ2-5
CASTPGTGVEKLFF	14	TRBV10-1	TRBJ1-4
CAWGFGPGGSPLHF	14	TRBV30	TRBJ1-6
CASSSGAGAGNSPLHF	16	TRBV5-1	TRBJ1-6
CATSVPTSGEETQYF	15	TRBV24-1	TRBJ2-5
CASSFIGGPRTDTQYF	16	TRBV5-1	TRBJ2-3
CAISDSPGGTNTGELFF	17	TRBV10-3	TRBJ2-2
CAISADRVGKNIQYF	15	TRBV10-3	TRBJ2-4
CSARVPMGRGVGSGELFF	18	TRBV20-1	TRBJ2-2
CASLIRTTGYTF	12	TRBV12-3/TRBV12-4	TRBJ1-2
CASTPLPGLATAEQYF	16	TRBV5-1	TRBJ2-7
CASSQTSGSSYNEQFF	16	TRBV18	TRBJ2-1
CASSYTANEKLFF	13	TRBV5-4	TRBJ1-4
CASMRRQGLSEQYF	14	TRBV6-1	TRBJ2-7
CSPTGTGISYTF	12	TRBV29-1	TRBJ1-2
CAISEKERPNNEQFF	15	TRBV10-3	TRBJ2-1
CASTQSGSTEAFF	13	TRBV5-4	TRBJ1-1
CAISERDRGQYTEAFF	16	TRBV10-3	TRBJ1-1
CASTTINQPQHF	12	TRBV6-2/TRBV6-3	TRBJ1-5
CASSRPGELLDTQYF	15	TRBV5-6	TRBJ2-3
CATSRDGSRPYEQYF	15	TRBV15	TRBJ2-7
CSASGTAEAFF	11	TRBV20-1	TRBJ1-1
CSVERPLEQFF	11	TRBV29-1	TRBJ2-1
CASRLVYNEQFF	12	TRBV10-2	TRBJ2-1
CASSLAVLAGVNEQFF	16	TRBV12-3/TRBV12-4	TRBJ2-1
CAISGTEGGLETQYF	15	TRBV10-3	TRBJ2-5
CASSFGDSTKQPQHF	15	TRBV12-3/TRBV12-4	TRBJ1-5
CASSFKPNTEAFF	13	TRBV27	TRBJ1-1
CSAPPQTPAYEQYF	14	TRBV20-1	TRBJ2-7
CATEGIGSQRKQFF	14	TRBV24-1	TRBJ2-1
CASSLAESGRAFF	13	TRBV5-4	TRBJ1-1
CASSLPGPDNNSPLHF	16	TRBV5-1	TRBJ1-6
CASSAWVNTEAFF	13	TRBV9	TRBJ1-1
CASRKLAGASYEQYF	15	TRBV6-1	TRBJ2-7
CASSFIQGTGYEQFF	15	TRBV12-3/TRBV12-4	TRBJ2-1
CSVEAPRGEQYF	12	TRBV29-1	TRBJ2-7
CASSRGKTGPSGANVLTF	18	TRBV18	TRBJ2-6
CASGPLTSGRGAGGNEQFF	19	TRBV5-4	TRBJ2-1
CATGHRSYNEQFF	13	TRBV28	TRBJ2-1
CASRVKGQGRYEQFF	15	TRBV28	TRBJ2-1
CASSLPRVAGVDEQFF	16	TRBV12-3/TRBV12-4	TRBJ2-1
CASRMLGGSRGETQYF	16	TRBV5-1	TRBJ2-5
CSADLTGTSLGPDTQYF	17	TRBV20-1	TRBJ2-3
CASSLYSPRYLVEQFF	16	TRBV5-1	TRBJ2-1
CASSLDRRAGAGDTQYF	17	TRBV7-8	TRBJ2-3
CASSHTSYTAGELFF	15	TRBV7-9	TRBJ2-2
CASSLDGALETQYF	14	TRBV5-1	TRBJ2-5
CASNQQGAVYNEQFF	15	TRBV7-2	TRBJ2-1
CSVRPSGNEKLFF	13	TRBV29-1	TRBJ1-4
CSAQTIWETQYF	12	TRBV20-1	TRBJ2-5
CASSSSGQGWGNTIYF	16	TRBV27	TRBJ1-3
CASTLQGRGTEAFF	14	TRBV6-2/TRBV6-3	TRBJ1-1
CASSLVATDRYEQYF	15	TRBV7-8	TRBJ2-7
CASSQETGNTIYF	13	TRBV4-2	TRBJ1-3